The source of this T cell receptor (beta chain) is a study of somatic mutations in cytotoxic T cells in rheumatoid arthritis. Findings of the study overall: Rheumatoid arthritis patients and age-matched healthy controls showed no significant difference in CD8+ T-cell clonality. No correction for multiple comparisons was applied to the slight TRBV07 underrepresentation in rheumatoid arthritis patients.

Only in-frame clones appear in the TCRdb table, and some are missing; sequencing was by immunoSEQ multiplex PCR. This table holds about 5,000 clones, approximately 80% found once. This clone was seen only a few times. Its cognate antigen is unknown. Flow cytometry served to check the purity of CD4+ and CD8+ cells, which were isolated by positive magnetic bead selection. V was trimmed by 6 bases and J by 6 bases, leaving 8 bases between them. The CDR3 has 12 residues. Per germline, CDR1 MNHNY and CDR2 SVGAGI (reference sequence). This clonotype originated in an adult with rheumatoid arthritis. The chain uses TRBV6-6 and TRBJ2-2, with D possibly matching TRBD2 (5 bases). Sequenced sample: CD8+ T cells sorted from blood. The CDR3 nucleotides read TGTGCCAGCAGCGGGGAGTCCGGGGAGCTGTTTTTT. It is translated as CASSGESGELFF.